This paragraph covers one T cell receptor beta chain sequence. The PCR was carried out with 60 Vbeta primers and 13 Jbeta primers. In the study's own analysis: In a later analysis, roughly 10 million of some 80 million unique beta chains occurred in at least two donors. Profiling relied on immunoSEQ multiplex PCR, and the TCRdb table lists in-frame clones only, not all of them. V and J calls and clone size are as listed in that table; D and trimming were resolved from the DNA. The data show 150,000 to 200,000 clones, with just over 70% seen just once and under 5.5% held by the top ten. The entry originates in a study of cytomegalovirus exposure and HLA in healthy donors. In nominal health when sampled, donors likely had unrecorded immune exposures nonetheless. This CDR3 comprises 14 residues. Trimming stripped 3 bases from V and 5 bases from J, with 14 bases between. Germline V CDR1 and CDR2: SGHKS, YYEKEE (reference sequence).

The TCR sequence derives from a man aged 18 to 29 in good health and CMV-seropositive. Sequenced: PBMCs. The chain recombines TRBV5-5 with TRBJ1-2; tentatively, D is TRBD1 (6 bases). The DNA for the CDR3 is TGTGCCAGCAGCTCCCGGGGGGGGGCTTATGGCTACACCTTC. This gives the protein CASSSRGGAYGYTF. Looking up the rest from reference TRBV5-5 and TRBJ1-2 gives the full variable domain: DAGVTQSPTHLIKTRGQQVTLRCSPISGHKSVSWYQQVLGQGPQFIFQYYEKEERGRGNFPDRFSARQFPNYSSELNVNALLLGDSALYLCASSSRGGAYGYTFGSGTRLTVV.